This is a list of T cell receptor beta chains from one sample in a study of blood T cell repertoires in COVID-19. Clones were sequenced by immunoSEQ multiplex PCR, and TCRdb holds only the in-frame ones, with some missing. Of fewer than 300,000 clones in the sample, approximately 93% are singletons; the top ten hold 2.2%. The sample taken for sequencing was peripheral blood. Every receptor here comes from a woman aged 25 to 39 with COVID-19, enrolled during active disease. Each CDR3 is given with its conserved first and last residue. D genes are given only for firm matches. Only part of the rows carry a size: once, few, many, or a class if the clone is expanded.

>TRBV30|NA|NA|TRBJ2-2|14
CAWSPLIRAGELFF
TGTGCCTGGAGTCCCCTAATCCGCGCCGGGGAGCTGTTTTTT
>TRBV12-3/TRBV12-4|NA|NA|TRBJ2-1|12
CASRLLNREQFF
TGTGCCAGCAGGCTTCTAAATCGGGAGCAGTTCTTC
>TRBV13|NA|NA|TRBJ1-6|15
CASTRVGDLNSPLHF
TGTGCCAGCACCCGAGTCGGGGATCTTAATTCACCCCTCCACTTT
>TRBV6-1|NA|NA|TRBJ1-5|14
CASSELGGGQPQHF
TGTGCCAGCAGTGAACTTGGGGGAGGACAGCCCCAGCATTTT
>TRBV3-1/TRBV3-2|once|TRBD2|TRBJ2-1|16
CASSRGLAGVYNEQFF
TGTGCCAGCAGCCGCGGACTAGCGGGAGTCTATAATGAGCAGTTCTTC
>TRBV30|NA|TRBD1|TRBJ1-2|14
CAWSVAGGSYGYTF
TGTGCCTGGAGTGTAGCAGGGGGGTCCTATGGCTACACCTTC
>TRBV10-3|NA|TRBD2|TRBJ2-3|19
CAISESKGLAGSSTDTQYF
TGTGCCATCAGTGAGTCAAAGGGACTAGCGGGTTCTAGCACAGATACGCAGTATTTT
>TRBV10-2|NA|NA|TRBJ1-4|17
CASSEFGTYLGSEKLFF
TGCGCCAGCAGTGAGTTTGGGACATATCTGGGAAGTGAAAAACTGTTTTTT
>TRBV7-9|NA|NA|TRBJ1-2|14
CASSRDKRNYGYTF
TGTGCCAGCAGCCGGGACAAAAGGAACTATGGCTACACCTTC
>TRBV5-1|NA|NA|TRBJ2-6|18
CASSSDNSYNSGANVLTF
TGCGCCAGCAGTTCGGACAACTCCTACAACTCTGGGGCCAACGTCCTGACTTTC
>TRBV19|NA|TRBD1|TRBJ1-5|13
CASRRQGDQPQHF
TGTGCCAGTAGAAGACAGGGGGATCAGCCCCAGCATTTT
>TRBV24-1|NA|TRBD1|TRBJ1-1|13
CATSDRVSTEAFF
TGTGCCACCAGCGACAGGGTGAGCACTGAAGCTTTCTTT
>TRBV4-1|NA|NA|TRBJ1-1|15
CASSHLTDPNTEAFF
TGCGCCAGCAGCCATCTGACAGACCCGAACACTGAAGCTTTCTTT
>TRBV7-9|NA|TRBD1|TRBJ1-2|14
CASSLTGANYGYTF
TGTGCCAGCAGCTTAACAGGGGCCAACTATGGCTACACCTTC
>TRBV2|NA|TRBD1|TRBJ1-6|14
CASRGTGGNSPLHF
TGTGCCAGCAGAGGGACAGGGGGTAATTCACCCCTCCACTTT
>TRBV3-1/TRBV3-2|NA|NA|TRBJ2-2|16
CASSQAGSIRGGELFF
TGTGCCAGCAGCCAAGCCGGGTCGATTCGGGGCGGGGAGCTGTTTTTT
>TRBV27|NA|NA|TRBJ2-7|12
CASSLLGHEQYF
TGTGCCAGCAGTTTATTGGGCCACGAGCAGTACTTC
>TRBV7-2|once|TRBD1|TRBJ1-3|14
CASSQDRAGNTIYF
TGTGCCAGCAGCCAAGACAGGGCGGGAAACACCATATATTTT
>TRBV15|NA|NA|TRBJ1-2|14
CATSRDHVGDGYTF
TGTGCCACCAGCAGAGATCACGTAGGGGATGGCTACACCTTC
>TRBV12-5|NA|NA|TRBJ2-5|12
CASGGREETQYF
TGTGCTAGTGGAGGCAGGGAAGAGACCCAGTACTTC
>TRBV5-1|NA|NA|TRBJ2-2|17
CASSSLEGSGNTGELFF
TGCGCCAGCAGCTCCCTAGAGGGTAGCGGGAACACCGGGGAGCTGTTTTTT
>TRBV30|NA|TRBD1|TRBJ1-2|14
CAWSRDSSNYGYTF
TGTGCCTGGAGTCGGGACAGTTCCAACTATGGCTACACCTTC
>TRBV29-1|NA|NA|TRBJ1-4|15
CSVGPSGITNEKLFF
TGCAGCGTCGGACCCTCAGGGATAACTAATGAAAAACTGTTTTTT
>TRBV19|NA|NA|TRBJ2-5|14
CASSPGGERETQYF
TGTGCCAGTAGCCCCGGGGGAGAAAGAGAGACCCAGTACTTC
>TRBV27|NA|TRBD2|TRBJ2-7|14
CASSPREGPYEQYF
TGTGCCAGCAGTCCGCGGGAGGGCCCCTACGAGCAGTACTTC
>TRBV12-3/TRBV12-4|NA|NA|TRBJ1-6|13
CASRISGNSPLHF
TGTGCCAGCAGAATTTCAGGGAATTCACCCCTCCACTTT
>TRBV24-1|NA|NA|TRBJ2-1|12
CATESLDNEQFF
TGTGCCACCGAGTCACTTGACAATGAGCAGTTCTTC
>TRBV7-2|NA|TRBD1|TRBJ1-2|15
CASSLAQGAWYGYTF
TGTGCCAGCAGCTTAGCGCAGGGGGCATGGTATGGCTACACCTTC
>TRBV3-1/TRBV3-2|once|NA|TRBJ1-1|13
CASSHRGNTEAFF
TGTGCCAGCAGCCACCGGGGGAACACTGAAGCTTTCTTT
>TRBV5-1|NA|NA|TRBJ2-5|14
CASSWGPGVETQYF
TGCGCCAGCAGCTGGGGTCCCGGGGTAGAGACCCAGTACTTC
>TRBV3-1/TRBV3-2|NA|TRBD2|TRBJ2-2|15
CASSLSGKGNGELFF
TGTGCCAGCAGCCTTAGCGGGAAAGGGAACGGGGAGCTGTTTTTT
>TRBV10-1|NA|TRBD2|TRBJ2-2|16
CASSVGTRVNTGELFF
TGCGCCAGCAGTGTCGGGACTAGGGTGAACACCGGGGAGCTGTTTTTT
>TRBV7-2|NA|TRBD2|TRBJ2-3|15
CASSSGLAGEDTQYF
TGTGCCAGCAGCTCGGGACTAGCGGGAGAAGATACGCAGTATTTT
>TRBV27|NA|TRBD1|TRBJ1-2|15
CASSPTGGQDYGYTF
TGTGCCAGCAGTCCCACAGGGGGCCAAGACTATGGCTACACCTTC
>TRBV9|NA|NA|TRBJ2-2|13
CASSEPQTGELFF
TGTGCCAGCAGCGAGCCTCAAACCGGGGAGCTGTTTTTT
>TRBV7-2|NA|TRBD1|TRBJ1-2|15
CASSLEAGGVGGYTF
TGTGCCAGCAGCTTAGAAGCAGGGGGAGTAGGAGGCTACACCTTC
>TRBV5-4|NA|NA|TRBJ1-1|13
CASSGGLSTEAFF
TGTGCCAGCAGTGGAGGGTTAAGCACTGAAGCTTTCTTT
>TRBV15|NA|TRBD2|TRBJ2-1|17
CATSRDRVRLAGNEQFF
TGTGCCACCAGCAGAGATCGGGTCAGGCTAGCGGGCAATGAGCAGTTCTTC
>TRBV7-9|NA|NA|TRBJ1-3|14
CASSLGGSGNTIYF
TGTGCCAGCAGCTTAGGCGGTTCTGGAAACACCATATATTTT
>TRBV3-1/TRBV3-2|NA|NA|TRBJ1-6|15
CASSQGQSYNSPLHF
TGTGCCAGCAGCCAAGGCCAGTCCTATAATTCACCCCTCCACTTT
>TRBV29-1|once|NA|TRBJ1-1|11
CSVDTDGEAFF
TGCAGCGTTGACACAGATGGTGAAGCTTTCTTT
>TRBV19|NA|NA|TRBJ2-7|13
CASRTGSANEQYF
TGTGCCAGTAGGACGGGGTCGGCGAACGAGCAGTACTTC
>TRBV13|NA|TRBD2|TRBJ2-1|15
CASSKQGLAGRKQFF
TGTGCCAGCAGCAAACAGGGACTAGCGGGCCGGAAGCAGTTCTTC
>TRBV5-8|NA|NA|TRBJ2-5|13
CASSLVLQETQYF
TGTGCCAGCAGCTTGGTATTACAAGAGACCCAGTACTTC
>TRBV29-1|NA|TRBD1|TRBJ1-5|13
CSVRQGADQPQHF
TGCAGCGTGCGACAGGGTGCGGATCAGCCCCAGCATTTT
>TRBV27|NA|TRBD1|TRBJ2-7|13
CASSLNRGYEQYF
TGTGCCAGCAGTTTGAACAGGGGGTACGAGCAGTACTTC
>TRBV27|NA|TRBD2|TRBJ2-1|15
CASSFGLAGGYEQFF
TGTGCCAGCAGTTTCGGACTAGCGGGAGGATATGAGCAGTTCTTC
>TRBV19|NA|NA|TRBJ2-2|14
CASSAERNSGELFF
TGTGCCAGTAGTGCGGAGAGGAACTCCGGGGAGCTGTTTTTT
>TRBV5-1|NA|TRBD2|TRBJ2-3|16
CASSLVAGLSTDTQYF
TGCGCCAGCAGCTTGGTCGCGGGACTAAGCACAGATACGCAGTATTTT
>TRBV7-9|NA|NA|TRBJ1-4|16
CASSLISGQEGEKLFF
TGTGCCAGCAGCTTAATTAGTGGTCAGGAGGGTGAAAAACTGTTTTTT
>TRBV7-9|NA|TRBD1|TRBJ2-7|12
CATLGTGGEQYF
TGTGCCACTCTCGGGACAGGGGGCGAGCAGTACTTC